This paragraph covers one T cell receptor beta chain sequence. This specimen belongs to a study of blood T cell repertoires in COVID-19. Profiling relied on immunoSEQ multiplex PCR, and the TCRdb table lists in-frame clones only, not all of them. Found here are about 160,000 clones, 70% to 90% of them singletons; the top ten hold roughly a tenth. The CDR3 sequence is 15 residues long. Germline CDR1 SGHRS, CDR2 YFSETQ. Trimming took off 6 bases at V and 5 bases at J, with 18 bases between the two ends. The material sequenced was peripheral blood. This clonotype originated in a human donor in a cohort sampled during active COVID-19. The chain links TRBV5-1 to TRBJ2-1; possible D gene TRBD2, 6 bases. The CDR3 DNA reads as TGCGCCAGCAAGCCCGGGTTGGGGGGACACAATGAGCAGTTCTTC. Its translation is CASKPGLGGHNEQFF.